The 26 T cell receptor beta chains in this list originate from one sample, sequenced in a study of response to subunit inactivated influenza vaccine. TCRdb re-called the RT-PCR reads with MiXCR, one entry per CDR3 protein. The repertoire holds 860,000 or so distinct CDR3 sequences, with 21% as singletons. The sample here was PBMCs from blood, taken about 5 days after vaccination. The receptors derive from a man aged 45-65 years who received an inactivated influenza vaccine.

In its sample, this clonotype was seen a few times. This chain links TRBV15 with TRBJ2-7, with TRBD1 matching 11 bases. Losses at the gene ends were 1 base for V and 4 bases for J; bases not matched to a gene: 9. Germline CDR1 is LNHNV and CDR2 is YYDKDF (reference sequence). The CDR3 sequence is 17 residues long. The CDR3 bases are TGTGCCACCAGCAGAGCTTATCCCGGACAGGGGGCATACGAGCAGTACTTC. Its protein is CATSRAYPGQGAYEQYF.

The rearrangement joins TRBV2 to TRBJ2-7, with D perhaps matching TRBD1 (6 bases). V shed 6 bases and J shed 5 bases, with 11 bases lying between them. The CDR3 length is 12 residues. Per the germline V gene, CDR1 is SNHLY and CDR2 is FYNNEI. The CDR3: CASRWRQDEQYF. The CDR3 DNA sequence: TGTGCCAGCAGATGGAGACAGGACGAGCAGTACTTC.

Note on this clonotype: The junction shows a germline mismatch at one end, possibly a read error. The genes are TRBV7-7 and TRBJ2-1; 7 bases are shared with TRBD2. The CDR3 has 17 residues. Germline V gene data show CDR1 as SSHAT and CDR2 as FNYEAQ (reference sequence). For the CDR3, the DNA is TGTGCTAGCAGCCCCCGATCTCTAGCGGTCTCCTACAATGAGCAGTTCTTC. Protein: CASSPRSLAVSYNEQFF. The whole variable domain, remainder taken from reference TRBV7-7 and TRBJ2-1, is GAGVSQSPRYKVTKRGQDVTLRCDPISSHATLYWYQQALGQGPEFLTYFNYEAQPDKSGLPSDRFSAERPEGSISTLTIQRTEQRDSAMYRCASSPRSLAVSYNEQFFGPGTRLTVL.

CDR3 sequence (DNA): TGCAGTGCTGCGGACCGCACTACCTACGAGCAGTACTTC. This codes for CSAADRTTYEQYF. V is TRBV20-1 and J is TRBJ2-7; D is ambiguous. The CDR3 has 13 residues. CDR1 and CDR2 (germline): DFQATT, SNEGSKA (reference sequence). V lost 5 bases, J lost 2 bases, and 13 bases lay in between.

The chain joins TRBV12-3 or TRBV12-4 to TRBJ1-1; a possible D gene is TRBD1 (5 bases). The V gene lost 6 bases and the J gene lost 4 bases, with 15 bases spanning the gap. There are 14 residues in the CDR3. CDR3 protein: CASSPRGGTTEAFF. The CDR3 coding sequence is TGTGCCAGCAGCCCCCGCGGTGGGACCACTGAAGCTTTCTTT.

This clonotype was seen a few times. The chain couples TRBV20-1 to TRBJ2-2, with D tentatively TRBD2 (6 bases). The germline V gene has CDR1 DFQATT and CDR2 SNEGSKA (reference sequence). This CDR3 has 13 amino acids. V lost 5 bases to trimming and J lost 4 bases, with 11 bases between them. In DNA form, the CDR3 reads TGCAGTGCTCCCCGGGGGACCACCGGGGAGCTGTTTTTT. It codes for CSAPRGTTGELFF.

V usage is TRBV28 and J usage is TRBJ1-6; D unclear. The ends were cut back, 6 bases at V and 12 bases at J, with 15 bases in the middle. This CDR3 spans 13 amino acids. Per germline, CDR1 MDHEN and CDR2 SYDVKM. In DNA, the CDR3 is TGTGCCAGCAGGGATCAGACGGGCGGACCCCTCCACTTT. Translation gives CASRDQTGGPLHF.

This clonotype was observed a handful of times. The gene calls are TRBV20-1 and TRBJ2-2; possible D gene TRBD2, 6 bases. Germline V lookup: CDR1 DFQATT, CDR2 SNEGSKA (reference sequence). V lost 0 bases, J lost 1 base, and 12 bases lay in between. The CDR3 is made up of 16 amino acids. CDR3 amino acids: CSARDLAGKNTGELFF. The CDR3 nucleotides are TGCAGTGCTAGAGATTTGGCGGGGAAGAACACCGGGGAGCTGTTTTTT.

This clonotype was seen a handful of times. The chain employs TRBV12-3 or TRBV12-4 and TRBJ1-5; no clear D gene. The CDR3 covers 15 residues. The V end lost 5 bases, the J end lost 0 bases, and 11 bases lay between the germline ends. CDR3 sequence reads: CASSNGVSSNQPQHF. CDR3 coding DNA: TGTGCCAGCAGTAATGGGGTTTCTAGCAATCAGCCCCAGCATTTT.

This clonotype showed up many times. The chain joins TRBV11-2 to TRBJ1-6; no clear D. V was clipped by 2 bases and J by 0 bases, with 5 bases between them. This CDR3 region has 15 residues. Per germline, CDR1 SGHAT and CDR2 FQNNGV. CDR3 nucleotides: TGTGCCAGCAGCTTACTCAGCTCCTATAATTCACCCCTCCACTTT. Protein product: CASSLLSSYNSPLHF.

This clonotype has a single count. V and J are TRBV4-2 and TRBJ2-5; TRBD2 matches 11 bases. CDR1 and CDR2 from the germline V gene are LGHNA and YNFKEQ. The CDR3 spans 15 residues. J lost 7 bases, V lost 4 bases, and 8 bases had no gene match. Written as DNA, the CDR3 is TGTGCCAGCAGCCGCCTAGGAGGGACTAGCGGGACCCAGTACTTC. Translating gives CASSRLGGTSGTQYF.

V is TRBV28 and J is TRBJ2-7; D might be TRBD1 or TRBD2, each matching 6 bases. With 4 bases removed from V and 10 bases from J, the gap between germline ends came to 20 bases. The CDR3 covers 14 residues. Germline values: CDR1 MDHEN, CDR2 SYDVKM. CDR3: CASSSGTPNGGQYF. The CDR3, as DNA: TGTGCCAGCAGTTCCGGGACACCTAACGGGGGACAGTACTTC.

This clonotype was found many times. The J gene is TRBJ2-5, the V gene TRBV6-5; D not certain. Germline V gives CDR1 MNHEY, CDR2 SVGAGI. The CDR3 is 14 residues long. The V end was cut by 0 bases, the J end by 7 bases, with 12 bases between. The CDR3 nucleotides are TGTGCCAGCAGTTACTCGGATCAGGTGGGGACCCAGTACTTC. Translation gives CASSYSDQVGTQYF.

V usage is TRBV7-9 and J usage is TRBJ2-2, with TRBD2 matching over 12 bases. After removal of 5 bases from V and 7 bases from J, the junction contained 2 bases not matched to a gene. CDR3 length equals 14 residues. CDR1 and CDR2 from the germline V gene are SEHNR and FQNEAQ (reference sequence). CDR3 DNA: TGTGCCAGCAGCAGGACTAGCGGGGACGGGGAGCTGTTTTTT. Protein: CASSRTSGDGELFF.

A few counts support this clonotype. CDR3 DNA sequence: TGTGCCAGCAGCAAGTACGGGACAGGGGCCACCTACGAGCAGTACTTC. Amino acids: CASSKYGTGATYEQYF. The chain couples TRBV9 to TRBJ2-7; 10 positions match TRBD1. After removal of 4 bases from V and 2 bases from J, the junction contained 9 bases not matched to a gene. The germline CDR1 and CDR2 sequences are SGDLS and YYNGEE. There are 16 residues in the CDR3.

V gene TRBV7-2 combines with J gene TRBJ2-7; tentatively, D is TRBD1 (6 bases). Germline assignment: CDR1 SGHTA and CDR2 FQGNSA. Trimming removed 5 bases from V and 1 base from J, with 18 bases in between. This CDR3 is built from 16 residues. The CDR3 here is CASSPRAGARSYEQYF. The CDR3 DNA reads TGTGCCAGCAGCCCGCGAGCAGGGGCCCGTTCCTACGAGCAGTACTTC.

This clonotype turned up a few times. This rearrangement joins TRBV7-2 to TRBJ1-3; no firm D call. The V end lost 2 bases, the J end lost 4 bases, and 15 bases lay between the germline ends. Germline values: CDR1 SGHTA, CDR2 FQGNSA. There are 16 residues in the CDR3. CDR3 protein: CASSLPEEDIGNTIYF. The CDR3 region has the DNA TGTGCCAGCAGCTTACCGGAGGAAGATATCGGAAACACCATATATTTT.

The chain joins TRBV9 to TRBJ2-7, with 10 nucleotides matching TRBD2. The ends lost 0 bases at V and 6 bases at J; junction bases unmatched: 6. CDR3 length: 15 residues. Looked up from germline, CDR1 is SGDLS and CDR2 is YYNGEE. This chain's CDR3 is CASSVEPSGRFEQYF. The CDR3 nucleotides are TGTGCCAGCAGCGTAGAGCCTAGCGGGAGATTCGAGCAGTACTTC.

The chain links TRBV7-2 to TRBJ2-3; D call uncertain. V lost 5 bases and J lost 4, with 7 bases in between. The CDR3 is made up of 12 amino acids. Germline CDR1 reads SGHTA; CDR2 reads FQGNSA. The chain's CDR3 is CASSEQPDTQYF. Here the CDR3 DNA reads TGTGCCAGCAGCGAACAGCCAGATACGCAGTATTTT.

This clonotype was recorded many times. The V call is TRBV4-3, the J call TRBJ2-3, with 13 bases identical to TRBD2. This CDR3 spans 20 amino acids. J lost 3 bases, V lost 0 bases, and 12 bases had no gene match. Germline V gives CDR1 LGHNA, CDR2 YSLEER. CDR3 sequence reads: CASSQDLVTSGRSGTDTQYF. Written as DNA, the CDR3 is TGCGCCAGCAGCCAAGATCTGGTGACTAGCGGGAGGTCGGGAACAGATACGCAGTATTTT.

DNA for the CDR3: TGTGCCAGCAGTCCGGGACTAGCAGGGCAGTTCTTC. It yields the protein CASSPGLAGQFF. V is TRBV28 and J is TRBJ2-1; 9 nucleotides line up with TRBD2. The CDR3 runs to 12 residues. The ends lost 5 bases at V and 12 bases at J; junction bases unmatched: 5. Germline-derived CDR1 and CDR2 are MDHEN and SYDVKM.

This clonotype appeared many times. The rearrangement links TRBV12-3 or TRBV12-4 to TRBJ2-2; 8 nucleotides align to TRBD1. This CDR3 contains 16 residues. Germline trimming cut 6 bases from V and 4 bases from J; bases unmatched to any gene: 10. CDR3 in amino acids: CASREGQGFRTGELFF. Here the CDR3 DNA reads TGTGCCAGCAGGGAAGGACAGGGCTTCCGCACCGGGGAGCTGTTTTTT.

This clonotype was seen a few times. The chain recombines TRBV18 with TRBJ1-1; 8 bases are shared with TRBD1. The V segment lost 8 bases and the J segment 0 bases; nucleotides outside the gene matches: 8. The CDR3 extends over 15 amino acids. CDR1 and CDR2 from the germline V gene are KGHSH and LQKENI. CDR3 in amino acids: CASTQQGVVNTEAFF. DNA of the CDR3: TGTGCCAGCACCCAACAGGGGGTGGTGAACACTGAAGCTTTCTTT.

The rearrangement links TRBV11-2 to TRBJ1-6, with TRBD1 matching over 8 bases. Germline CDR1 is SGHAT and CDR2 is FQNNGV. Trimming took 4 bases from V and 3 from J; bases not matched to a gene: 5. There are 16 residues in the CDR3. The CDR3 protein is CASSSGQAIYNSPLHF. The CDR3 coding sequence is TGTGCCAGCAGCTCGGGACAGGCAATCTATAATTCACCCCTCCACTTT.

The table lists this clonotype with a few counts. The rearrangement joins TRBV7-7 to TRBJ2-2; D is unresolved. V shed 5 bases and J shed 4 bases, with 8 bases lying between them. The CDR3 spans 13 residues. CDR1 SSHAT and CDR2 FNYEAQ come from the germline V gene (reference sequence). Written as DNA, the CDR3 is TGTGCCAGCAGCATAAGTACCACCGGGGAGCTGTTTTTT. Translation: CASSISTTGELFF.

This clonotype occurred many times. The chain employs TRBV7-9 and TRBJ2-3; D might be TRBD2 (5 bases). The CDR3 covers 13 residues. Trimming stripped 5 bases from V and 6 bases from J, with 12 bases between. CDR1 is SEHNR and CDR2 is FQNEAQ in the germline V gene (reference sequence). For the CDR3, the DNA is TGTGCCAGCAGCCTCCTCTCGGGGGATACGCAGTATTTT. Amino acids: CASSLLSGDTQYF.